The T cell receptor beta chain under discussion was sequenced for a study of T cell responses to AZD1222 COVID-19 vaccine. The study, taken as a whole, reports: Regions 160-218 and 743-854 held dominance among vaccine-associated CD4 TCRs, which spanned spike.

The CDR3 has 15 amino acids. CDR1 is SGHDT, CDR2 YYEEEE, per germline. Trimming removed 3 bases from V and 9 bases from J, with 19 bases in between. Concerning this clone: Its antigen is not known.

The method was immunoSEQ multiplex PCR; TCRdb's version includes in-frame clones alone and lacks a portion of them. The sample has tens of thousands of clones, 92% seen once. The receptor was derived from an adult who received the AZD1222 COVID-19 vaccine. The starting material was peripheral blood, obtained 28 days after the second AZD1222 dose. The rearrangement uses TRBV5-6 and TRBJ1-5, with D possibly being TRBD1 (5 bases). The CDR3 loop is CASSYRGVGSGPQHF. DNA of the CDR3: TGTGCCAGCAGCTACCGGGGCGTGGGGTCGGGGCCCCAGCATTTT.